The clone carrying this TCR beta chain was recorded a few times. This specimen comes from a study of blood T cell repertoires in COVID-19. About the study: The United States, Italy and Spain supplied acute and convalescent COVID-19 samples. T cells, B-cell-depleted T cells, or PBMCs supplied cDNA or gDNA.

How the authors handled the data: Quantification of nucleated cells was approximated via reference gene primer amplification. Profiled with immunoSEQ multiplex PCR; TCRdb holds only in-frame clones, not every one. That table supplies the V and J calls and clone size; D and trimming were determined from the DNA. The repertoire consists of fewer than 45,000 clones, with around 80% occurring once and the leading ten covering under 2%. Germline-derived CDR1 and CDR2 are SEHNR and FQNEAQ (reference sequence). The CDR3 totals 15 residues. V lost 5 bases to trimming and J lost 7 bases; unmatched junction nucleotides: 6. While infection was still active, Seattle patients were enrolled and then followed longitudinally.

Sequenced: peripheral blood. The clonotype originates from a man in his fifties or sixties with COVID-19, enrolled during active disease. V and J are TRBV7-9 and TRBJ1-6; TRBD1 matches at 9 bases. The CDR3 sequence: CASSLETGGNSPLHF. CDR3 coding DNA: TGTGCCAGCAGCCTCGAGACAGGGGGAAATTCACCCCTCCACTTT.